This record looks at one TCR beta chain sequence and its context. Its specificity is unknown. These data come from a study of cytomegalovirus exposure and HLA in healthy donors. Study background: HLA-typed donors were the source of approximately 80 million unique TCRs held in an early data release.

The germline V gene encodes CDR1 LNHNV and CDR2 YYDKDF (reference sequence). CDR3 size: 16 residues. The V and J ends lost 0 bases and 0 bases respectively, with 8 bases between them. Amplification used 60 Vbeta primers and 13 Jbeta primers. Produced via immunoSEQ multiplex PCR; TCRdb's table is partial and in-frame only. The sample lists approximately 150,000 clones; about 78% were seen once. Whole-study results and caveats: Sequencing probably produced one cluster of sequence variants that were highly shared. What a later analysis reportedly showed was that an Asian-associated ancestry cluster had fewer N-insertions than the approximately 670-donor mean. In a later analysis, most CMV-associated TCR beta chains appeared HLA-restricted.

The sample consisted of PBMCs. This clonotype was sampled from a woman between 45 and 65 years old in good health and CMV-seropositive. The V and J genes are TRBV15 and TRBJ1-4; D may be TRBD1 (5 bases). The CDR3 sequence is CATSRERGPTNEKLFF. The CDR3, as DNA: TGTGCCACCAGCAGAGAGCGGGGACCAACTAATGAAAAACTGTTTTTT. The whole variable domain, remainder taken from reference TRBV15 and TRBJ1-4, is DAMVIQNPRYQVTQFGKPVTLSCSQTLNHNVMYWYQQKSSQAPKLLFHYYDKDFNNEADTPDNFQSRRPNTSFCFLDIRSPGLGDTAMYLCATSRERGPTNEKLFFGSGTQLSVL.